This T cell receptor (beta chain) originates from a study of cytomegalovirus exposure and HLA in healthy donors (TCRdb year 2017). Describing the broader study: In an earlier analysis of 587 of the donors, around 290 Gb of sequence data and 120 million or so unique TCR beta sequences from 150 million to 200 million T cells were reported. Roughly 300 gigabases of sequencing data and 70 million to 85 million unique TCR sequences were included in an early release covering roughly 600 HLA-typed donors. The number of donors typed differed by locus, with 629-630 for A, B, C, DRB1 and DQB1, 522 for DQA1, under 610 for DPA1, and roughly 450 for DPB1. A later analysis re-examined previously published TCR beta repertoires from more than 650 donors and added high-resolution HLA genotyping to investigate patterns of TCR occurrence. The study aimed to test whether signatures of past pathogen exposure could be identified by cataloging public T cell receptors. HLA typing included class I and class II loci at four-digit resolution. A later genetic analysis used genome-wide SNP genotypes for about 60% of the 666 donors, treating that subset as a discovery cohort. Donor age, sex, ethnicity and CMV serostatus were compiled alongside the repertoire data. Rather than using new phenotypic data, the later analysis identified candidate immune exposures from TCR beta sequences and from how often those sequences occurred across donors. An earlier analysis of 587 of the donors used high-throughput TCR beta sequencing to judge whether each TCR beta V gene segment behaved as functional or pseudogenic. Every repertoire in the discovery cohort had been generated on one and the same sequencing platform. A handful of DR-DQ haplotypes were treated as single units for association and clustering because of strong linkage in the cohort. Along with the roughly 670-subject first cohort, a separate validation cohort of roughly 110 different subjects was used. Of the 300 to 450 genotyped donors, roughly 76% were placed in the genetic ancestry cluster associated with self-reported Caucasian donors. Among roughly 400 genotyped donors of the cohort, an average of approximately 240,000 unique TCR beta nucleotide sequences was sequenced per donor, of which about 18% were non-productive. To predict cytomegalovirus infection status, the study brought together high-throughput TCR immunosequencing, statistical association of individual TCRs with disease status, and machine learning. The study profiled the T cell repertoires of around 700 subjects by immunosequencing and related them to cytomegalovirus serostatus.

Points on this clone: Its antigen is unknown. No base qualities exist here, and no much larger clone lies one base off it.

Taken from the germline V gene, the CDR1 and CDR2 loops are SGHTA and FQGNSA. The CDR3 starts with the cysteine, ends with the phenylalanine, and has 15 residues. CDR3 DNA is the only sequence kept; it has 45 bases, read in frame from the first base. V lost 2 bases and J lost 4 bases; the stretch between them is 14 bases long. The cohort was made up of 500 to 850 healthy bone marrow donors. All cohort members were sampled while nominally healthy, although unrecorded immune exposures were likely present. The donor was CMV seronegative and belonged to the group of 352 seronegative cohort members. A peripheral blood sample was collected from each donor, and TCR beta sequencing was performed on peripheral blood mononuclear cells. Genomic DNA extraction from the blood cell samples was performed with the Qiagen DNeasy Blood Extraction Kit. Here is what the overall study found, with its caveats: HLA typing was unavailable for some donors at each locus, so association tests used only the typed subset. The only immune exposure information available for the cohort was CMV serostatus. Broadly in line with IMGT annotations, most TCR beta V segments showed up in productive rearrangements about 87% or about 30% of the time in an earlier analysis of under 700 of the donors. Specific HLA alleles were associated with 15,000 to 20,000 TCR beta sequences at a false discovery rate of 0.05 in a later analysis. The study gave a list of over 150 TCR beta chains associated with cytomegalovirus. A later analysis found that TCR association rates varied across HLA loci, with DRB1 alleles showing the most associated TCRs and HLA-C alleles the fewest. When HLA alleles, especially DR and DQ, strongly co-occurred, attributing TCR associations to individual alleles was difficult. In this cohort, only TCR beta chains were sequenced, and detectable features were limited by the absence of alpha or paired-chain data. A cluster of highly shared sequence variants was judged likely to represent a technical artifact of the sequencing pipeline. The authors suggested that the approach could potentially be generalized to other disease states and immunological phenotypes. A later analysis reported that several top co-occurrence clusters appeared linked to parvovirus B19, influenza, CMV and Epstein-Barr virus. A later analysis found that HLA-associated TCR beta chains were more clonally expanded and had lower generation probabilities than equally common non-associated chains. Correlated functional status among segregating V segments might reflect linkage disequilibrium, but an unknown experimental factor could not be ruled out. In a later analysis, most CMV-associated TCR beta chains were found to appear HLA-restricted, with HLA associations seemingly driven largely by CMV exposure. Some IMGT-functional V segments, including TRBV6-2 and TRBV6-3, could not be told apart with the 87-base-pair reads, so those segments were excluded. In a later genetic analysis, a missense DCLRE1C variant was associated with V-gene and J-gene trimming of TCR beta chains, and the association was replicated in an independent cohort. The classifier was reported to diagnose cytomegalovirus status with high specificity and sensitivity in both the original cohort and the validation cohort. Compared with the approximately 700-donor mean, donors in an Asian-associated ancestry cluster had fewer N-insertions in productive TCRs, according to a later genetic analysis. Approximately 16 rarely observed V segments, including chromosome 9 orphons, were excluded from the earlier analysis of about 610 of the donors because counts were too low. Three of the identified cytomegalovirus-associated TCR beta chains were confirmed in vitro to be specific for cytomegalovirus antigens. A further reported finding was that TCR beta sequences accurately predicted the HLA-A and HLA-B alleles for most subjects in the first cohort. Roughly uniform sequencing depth across donors was assumed in presence/absence analyses, although this assumption may not hold. Most TCR sequences were seen in very few donors, while some public TCRs were found in many individuals.

The library relied on the immunoSEQ multiplex PCR assay. For the multiplex PCR, a mixture combining 60 forward primers for TCR Vbeta segments and 13 reverse primers for TCR Jbeta segments was used. Amplification of the CDR3 region of rearranged TCR beta genes was performed with a multiplex PCR assay on genomic DNA. The amplified TCR beta libraries were sequenced on the Illumina HiSeq System as 87-base-pair reads. Regarding the original processing steps: In a later analysis, 70 million to 95 million unique TCR beta chains were counted across the approximately 640 repertoires, and approximately 9.9 million of these chains were shared by at least two donors. To remove PCR and sequencing errors, raw reads were error-corrected and collapsed into unique sequences using a nearest-neighbor algorithm that merged closely related sequences. CDR3 sequences were aligned to IMGT reference sequences to assign V, D and J gene segments. For a sequence to be retained, at least a six-nucleotide match to both a V gene segment and a J gene segment was required. A rearrangement was called productive if the CDR3 had no stop codons and remained in frame with V and J, and every other rearrangement was called non-productive. Following IMGT convention, CDR3 was defined as the stretch from the second conserved V-encoded cysteine up to the conserved J-encoded phenylalanine. Sequences without an unambiguous match to a single V gene segment were excluded from the earlier analysis of almost 600 of the donors. In an earlier analysis of 587 of the donors, V segments were called functional above 56.7% productive rearrangements and were called segregating when the between-donor standard deviation exceeded 5%. A statistical classification framework was built for diagnosing cytomegalovirus status from the catalog of TCR beta chain sequences. In a later analysis, TCR nucleotide sequences were compared against IMGT/GENE-DB human TR gene sequences so that V and J genes could be assigned. The TCRdist pipeline was used in a later analysis to assign CDR3 sequences and most-parsimonious VDJ recombination scenarios. In a later analysis, each TCR beta chain was defined by its CDR3 amino acid sequence together with its V-gene family, and reads without a unique V-gene family were excluded. In a later analysis, 550 to 650 highly shared, low-generation-probability nucleotide sequences were removed to address suspected cross-contamination and a sequencing artifact. For each public chain, a later analysis derived a clonal expansion index from normalized ranks of inferred template counts within each repertoire. A later analysis computed generation probabilities with a VDJ recombination model fitted to out-of-frame rearrangements, and checked the results against IGoR. In a later analysis, TCR-TCR, TCR-HLA and TCR-CMV co-occurrence was scored with hypergeometric tests, and a repertoire-size bias correction was applied to TCR pairs. False discovery rates were estimated in a later analysis by permuting HLA or CMV assignments 20 times. A later analysis grouped co-occurring TCRs with DBSCAN, adding TCRdist sequence similarity when clustering within HLA-allele-positive subsets. For co-occurrence clustering, repertoires with fewer than 30,000 or more than 120,000 public chains were excluded, along with five or six repertoires with anomalous nucleotide sharing. In TCRdb, the immuneACCESS table is reduced to in-frame sequences with V and J assigned. These tables do not hold every clone; where another copy was compared, an unresolved V gene accounts for under half, and the others remain unexplained. The D gene and trimming were derived from the DNA, and the V and J assignments and clone size from that table. For this sample there are nearly 200,000 clones; approximately 83% appear just once. The ten largest clones capture about 0.094% of the sample.

Sequences were obtained from PBMCs. Recombination linked TRBV7-2 to TRBJ1-1, with the D segment identity uncertain. The clonotype was recovered from a boy aged 2 to 10 in good health and CMV-seronegative. The CDR3 protein: CASSLSAAASTEAFF. The base sequence is TGTGCCAGCAGCTTATCGGCAGCGGCCAGCACTGAAGCTTTCTTT. Here the CDR3 is joined to the reference TRBV7-2 and TRBJ1-1 genes, and the full variable domain is: GAGVSQSPSNKVTEKGKDVELRCDPISGHTALYWYRQSLGQGLEFLIYFQGNSAPDKSGLPSDRFSAERTGGSVSTLTIQRTQQEDSAVYLCASSLSAAASTEAFFGQGTRLTVV.